Given below is one TCR beta chain in context. Its antigen is still unknown. No much larger clone is present one base from it, and per-base qualities are unavailable. This sample is drawn from a study of T cell repertoires in cytomegalovirus infection (dated by TCRdb to about 2019). Background on the whole study: Donor HLA type was relevant to the analysis, because carriage of CMV infection together with the matching HLA type was indicated by public TCR beta signatures. Broad study findings and their caveats: In the ex vivo response, HLA-C-restricted CMV-specific TCR beta clonotypes were dominant, and in two of eight donors the single most frequent clonotype came from this HLA-C-restricted group. Carriers of CMV infection plus the relevant HLA type were discriminated by the cumulative frequency of public TCR beta family members in the study cohort and in an independent approximately 350-donor cohort.

V loses 4 bases of germline sequence and J loses 3 bases, and the interval between the two ends is 7 bases. Its CDR3 holds 13 amino acids, cysteine through phenylalanine. The only DNA kept is the CDR3, 39 bases in frame from the first base. CDR1 and CDR2 were assigned from the germline V gene as SNHLY and FYNNEI. Sequencing instrument: Illumina HiSeq 1500. Through fastp at Q25 and MiXCR, TCRdb rebuilt clones from the public reads, retaining in-frame beta chains. A single entry per CDR3 protein holds the most common genes and DNA from its merged rows. The sample table holds a few hundred thousand distinct CDR3 sequences, of which around a sixth were seen once. In total, the top ten clones hold about 11% of the sample.

The rearrangement joined TRBV2 to TRBJ1-5; TRBD1 is a possible D gene, resting on 5 matching bases. The sequencing input was PBMCs. The source is a human donor in good health (CMV status not recorded). Some clones in this sample may be carry-over from other donors' samples. CDR3 sequence: CASSVDNNQPQHF. The sequence in DNA is TGTGCCAGCAGTGTGGACAACAATCAGCCCCAGCATTTT.